This TCR beta chain was profiled in a study of somatic mutations in cytotoxic T cells in rheumatoid arthritis. Study-level results: Among rheumatoid arthritis patients, TRBV07 appeared slightly underrepresented, and this finding was left without any adjustment for multiple comparisons. Among 65 to 75 patients, under 10 showed a largest CD8+ clone that surpassed 20% of CD8+ cells.

Assay: immunoSEQ multiplex PCR; the TCRdb copy retains only in-frame clones and omits some. Here the sample spans 4,000 to 5,000 clones, 75% to 85% being singletons. Germline lookup yields CDR1 LNHDA and CDR2 SQIVND (reference sequence). J gave up 5 bases and V 4 bases, and 4 bases lay outside the gene matches. The CDR3 totals 14 residues. This clone was recorded a few times. The antigen is unknown. The sample comprised CD8+ T cells sorted from blood. V is TRBV19 and J is TRBJ2-1, with 8 bases fitting TRBD2. The TCR was taken from an adult with rheumatoid arthritis. Here the CDR3 DNA reads TGTGCCAGTAGTACACGGGGGGGGCACAATGAGCAGTTCTTC. Protein product: CASSTRGGHNEQFF.